A single T cell receptor beta chain is shown here with its context. Its antigen is not known. This sample is part of a study of T cell repertoires in cytomegalovirus infection. Study overall: Recently identified HLA-C-restricted CMV epitopes and well-studied HLA-B-restricted CMV epitopes were used by the study. Study results and limitations: Ex vivo, HLA-C-restricted CMV-specific TCR beta clonotypes prevailed over the rest of the response. Of the TCR beta families, the public ones yielded a cumulative frequency that identified carriers of CMV plus the relevant HLA.

Germline V CDR1 and CDR2: SGHVS, FNYEAQ. This CDR3 spans 15 amino acids. Trimming took off 6 bases at V and 9 bases at J, with 18 bases between the two ends. In TCRdb, the reads were re-called with MiXCR into one record per CDR3 protein. The sample records about 920,000 distinct CDR3 sequences, about a third being singletons. The material was cultured CD8+ T cells from PBMCs, obtained from culture after CMV antigen stimulation. This receptor was identified in a human donor in good health (CMV status not recorded). Some clones in this sample may be carry-over from other donors' samples. The V call is TRBV7-6, the J call TRBJ1-6, with D perhaps TRBD1 (5 bases). The CDR3 region is CASSGTYEVGSPLHF. The CDR3 nucleotides read TGTGCCAGCAGTGGGACCTACGAGGTCGGTTCACCCCTCCACTTT.